A selection of T cell receptor beta chains follows, all from one sample in a study of graft-versus-host responses after intestinal transplantation. Profiling relied on immunoSEQ multiplex PCR, and the TCRdb table lists in-frame clones only, not all of them. The table has approximately 82,000 clones, roughly 93% seen once. These receptors have no identified antigens. The source material was unstimulated CD8+ T cells sorted from spleen or lymph node cells, sampled before transplant. All receptors derive from a human donor who was the organ donor for an intestinal transplant. The CDR3 runs from the conserved cysteine through the conserved F or W. Each record gives: clone size, J gene, D gene, V gene, CDR3 DNA, CDR3 protein. The D gene is left open where the match is weak. Size tells how often a clone was seen (once, few, many) or the class of an expanded clone, and some rows leave it out.

clone size: NA; J gene: TRBJ2-1; D gene: NA; V gene: TRBV6-6; CDR3 DNA: TGTGCCAGCAGTCTGGGGCGCGTAGATGAGCAGTTCTTC; CDR3 protein: CASSLGRVDEQFF
clone size: NA; J gene: TRBJ2-1; D gene: TRBD2; V gene: TRBV5-6; CDR3 DNA: TGTGCCAGCAGCTGGACTAGCGGGGGGGAGGAGCAGTTCTTC; CDR3 protein: CASSWTSGGEEQFF
clone size: NA; J gene: TRBJ2-1; D gene: TRBD2; V gene: TRBV7-9; CDR3 DNA: TGTGCCAGCAGCTCACTAGCGGGGGCCGATTATACGGCCAATGAGCAGTTCTTC; CDR3 protein: CASSSLAGADYTANEQFF
clone size: NA; J gene: TRBJ2-5; D gene: TRBD2; V gene: TRBV27; CDR3 DNA: TGTGCCAGCAGCCGGACGGGAGGGACCCAGTACTTC; CDR3 protein: CASSRTGGTQYF
clone size: NA; J gene: TRBJ2-1; D gene: TRBD2; V gene: TRBV11-2; CDR3 DNA: TGTGCCAGCAGCTTACAGGGCGGGAGGAGCATGCATGAGCAGTTCTTC; CDR3 protein: CASSLQGGRSMHEQFF
clone size: NA; J gene: TRBJ1-2; D gene: TRBD1; V gene: TRBV5-8; CDR3 DNA: TGTGCCAGCAGCTTGATCGGGTCCAGAGGACAGGGGATATTTGGCTACACCTTC; CDR3 protein: CASSLIGSRGQGIFGYTF
clone size: NA; J gene: TRBJ2-3; D gene: TRBD2; V gene: TRBV11-1; CDR3 DNA: TGTGCCAGCAGCTTCGGGCACGGGGGGGATACGCAGTATTTT; CDR3 protein: CASSFGHGGDTQYF
clone size: once; J gene: TRBJ2-1; D gene: NA; V gene: TRBV28; CDR3 DNA: TGTGCCAGCAGTTCCGCCCCCCTTACAAATGAGCAGTTCTTC; CDR3 protein: CASSSAPLTNEQFF
clone size: NA; J gene: TRBJ1-1; D gene: NA; V gene: TRBV4-1; CDR3 DNA: TGCGCCAGCAGCCAAGATGGGGGGAGGGTCGAAGCTTTCTTT; CDR3 protein: CASSQDGGRVEAFF
clone size: NA; J gene: TRBJ2-1; D gene: TRBD2; V gene: TRBV7-9; CDR3 DNA: TGTGCCAGCAGCTCGCTAGCGGAGGAGTACAATGAGCAGTTCTTC; CDR3 protein: CASSSLAEEYNEQFF
clone size: once; J gene: TRBJ2-5; D gene: TRBD2; V gene: TRBV5-1; CDR3 DNA: TGCGCCAGCTCTTCCGTCGCGGGGGAAGAGACCCAGTACTTC; CDR3 protein: CASSSVAGEETQYF
clone size: NA; J gene: TRBJ2-7; D gene: NA; V gene: TRBV11-3; CDR3 DNA: TGTGCCAGCAGCGTGACCGGAGAAGAGTACTTC; CDR3 protein: CASSVTGEEYF
clone size: NA; J gene: TRBJ2-7; D gene: NA; V gene: TRBV28; CDR3 DNA: TGTGCCAGCAGTTTCTCAGGGGAATCCTACGAGCAGTACTTC; CDR3 protein: CASSFSGESYEQYF
clone size: NA; J gene: TRBJ1-1; D gene: NA; V gene: TRBV7-2; CDR3 DNA: TGTGCCAGCAGCTCGGACAGCAGGATGAACACTGAAGCTTTCTTT; CDR3 protein: CASSSDSRMNTEAFF
clone size: NA; J gene: TRBJ2-1; D gene: TRBD2; V gene: TRBV7-2; CDR3 DNA: TGTGCCAGCACCCCACGGGGGGGGTCGGATGAGCAGTTCTTC; CDR3 protein: CASTPRGGSDEQFF
clone size: NA; J gene: TRBJ1-5; D gene: NA; V gene: TRBV28; CDR3 DNA: TGTGCCAGCAGACCAGGGATTAGCAATCAGCCCCAGCATTTT; CDR3 protein: CASRPGISNQPQHF
clone size: NA; J gene: TRBJ1-2; D gene: NA; V gene: TRBV9; CDR3 DNA: TGTGCCAGCAGCGTAGCTGAGAACTATGGCTACACCTTC; CDR3 protein: CASSVAENYGYTF
clone size: once; J gene: TRBJ1-2; D gene: TRBD1; V gene: TRBV7-8; CDR3 DNA: TGTGCCAGCAGCTTCACAGGGGACGGCTACACCTTC; CDR3 protein: CASSFTGDGYTF
clone size: NA; J gene: TRBJ1-1; D gene: NA; V gene: TRBV5-1; CDR3 DNA: TGCGCCAGCAGCCCGCTCCGCAGCGACACTGAAGCTTTCTTT; CDR3 protein: CASSPLRSDTEAFF
clone size: NA; J gene: TRBJ2-7; D gene: NA; V gene: TRBV9; CDR3 DNA: TGTGCCAGCAGCTCCTGGACAAGACCCTACGAGCAGTACTTC; CDR3 protein: CASSSWTRPYEQYF
clone size: NA; J gene: TRBJ2-7; D gene: TRBD2; V gene: TRBV11-2; CDR3 DNA: TGTGCCAGCAGCTTAACAGCGGGAGACTTCTACGAGCAGTACTTC; CDR3 protein: CASSLTAGDFYEQYF
clone size: once; J gene: TRBJ1-1; D gene: TRBD1; V gene: TRBV7-8; CDR3 DNA: TGTGCCAGCAGCTTAGTACAGGGGGTATGGACTGAAGCTTTCTTT; CDR3 protein: CASSLVQGVWTEAFF
clone size: NA; J gene: TRBJ2-7; D gene: NA; V gene: TRBV6-5; CDR3 DNA: TGTGCCAGCAGTTACTCGGTCGGGGAAAGGTACGAGCAGTACTTC; CDR3 protein: CASSYSVGERYEQYF
clone size: NA; J gene: TRBJ1-2; D gene: NA; V gene: TRBV7-9; CDR3 DNA: TGTGCCAGCAGCTTAGCAGGGGACTATGGCTACACCTTC; CDR3 protein: CASSLAGDYGYTF
clone size: NA; J gene: TRBJ2-3; D gene: TRBD1; V gene: TRBV6-1; CDR3 DNA: TGTGCCAGCAGGGGGGGCAGGGGGCAAGATACGCAGTATTTT; CDR3 protein: CASRGGRGQDTQYF
clone size: once; J gene: TRBJ2-5; D gene: TRBD1; V gene: TRBV13; CDR3 DNA: TGTGCCAGCAGCTCCGCCACCCACAGGGGGGAGATCATAATGGCAGCTTCGTACCAAGAGACCCAGTACTTC; CDR3 protein: CASSSATHRGEIIMAASYQETQYF
clone size: NA; J gene: TRBJ2-7; D gene: NA; V gene: TRBV7-2; CDR3 DNA: TGTGCCAGCAGCTTTCCGCCGGGTTCTATGTACTTC; CDR3 protein: CASSFPPGSMYF
clone size: NA; J gene: TRBJ2-2; D gene: NA; V gene: TRBV9; CDR3 DNA: TGTGCCAGCACTGGTATCGAACAGGGCGGGGAGCTGTTTTTT; CDR3 protein: CASTGIEQGGELFF
clone size: NA; J gene: TRBJ1-6; D gene: TRBD1; V gene: TRBV30; CDR3 DNA: TGTGCCTGGAGTGACCGGGACAGTTGGAATTCACCCCTCCACTTT; CDR3 protein: CAWSDRDSWNSPLHF
clone size: once; J gene: TRBJ2-7; D gene: TRBD2; V gene: TRBV27; CDR3 DNA: TGTGCCAGCAGTCAAGATCCTAGCGGGTCCTCCTACGAGCAGTACTTC; CDR3 protein: CASSQDPSGSSYEQYF
clone size: NA; J gene: TRBJ2-1; D gene: TRBD1; V gene: TRBV6-4; CDR3 DNA: TGTGCCAGCAGTGCGCCGGGACAGGACCCCCATGAGCAGTTCTTC; CDR3 protein: CASSAPGQDPHEQFF
clone size: NA; J gene: TRBJ1-5; D gene: TRBD1; V gene: TRBV10-3; CDR3 DNA: TGTGCCATCAGTACAAAGACAGGGAGCAATCAGCCCCAGCATTTT; CDR3 protein: CAISTKTGSNQPQHF
clone size: NA; J gene: TRBJ2-7; D gene: TRBD2; V gene: TRBV5-6; CDR3 DNA: TGTGCCAGCAGCTTGGCCGTAGCGGGGAACTACGAGCAGTACTTC; CDR3 protein: CASSLAVAGNYEQYF
clone size: few; J gene: TRBJ2-7; D gene: NA; V gene: TRBV5-6; CDR3 DNA: TGTGCCAGCAGCTGGACGGGGAGCTCCTACGAGCAGTACTTC; CDR3 protein: CASSWTGSSYEQYF
clone size: NA; J gene: TRBJ2-2; D gene: TRBD2; V gene: TRBV4-3; CDR3 DNA: TGCGCCAGCAGCCAAGCTAGCGGGAGGCCCGGGGAGCTGTTTTTT; CDR3 protein: CASSQASGRPGELFF
clone size: few; J gene: TRBJ1-2; D gene: TRBD1; V gene: TRBV6-5; CDR3 DNA: TGTGCCAGCAGCTCCGACAGGGGTCTCTATGGCTACACCTTC; CDR3 protein: CASSSDRGLYGYTF
clone size: NA; J gene: TRBJ2-1; D gene: NA; V gene: TRBV6-1; CDR3 DNA: TGTGCCAGCAGGCTCGGACTCTTCGGGAAGTTCTTC; CDR3 protein: CASRLGLFGKFF
clone size: NA; J gene: TRBJ2-2; D gene: NA; V gene: TRBV28; CDR3 DNA: TGTGCCACCCTGACACCCGCGAACACCGGGGAGCTGTTTTTT; CDR3 protein: CATLTPANTGELFF
clone size: NA; J gene: TRBJ2-3; D gene: TRBD1; V gene: TRBV11-2; CDR3 DNA: TGTGCCAGCAGCCATCCAGGGGGCGGAGATACGCAGTATTTT; CDR3 protein: CASSHPGGGDTQYF
clone size: NA; J gene: TRBJ2-7; D gene: TRBD2; V gene: TRBV28; CDR3 DNA: TGTGCCAGCAGTATGGGACTAGCGGCTCTTCCCGGGGGCTCCTACGAGCAGTACTTC; CDR3 protein: CASSMGLAALPGGSYEQYF
clone size: once; J gene: TRBJ2-1; D gene: TRBD2; V gene: TRBV11-2; CDR3 DNA: TGTGCCAGCAGCTTATCGACTAGCGGGAGATATATCGTAAATGAGCAGTTCTTC; CDR3 protein: CASSLSTSGRYIVNEQFF
clone size: NA; J gene: TRBJ2-5; D gene: NA; V gene: TRBV7-2; CDR3 DNA: TGTGCCAGCAGCTTAAATAGCGGCTACGATTCGTACCAAGAGACCCAGTACTTC; CDR3 protein: CASSLNSGYDSYQETQYF
clone size: NA; J gene: TRBJ1-2; D gene: NA; V gene: TRBV18; CDR3 DNA: TGTGCCAGCTCCCGACGTTCGACAGAATATACGTTCTGGGGCTACACCTTC; CDR3 protein: CASSRRSTEYTFWGYTF
clone size: NA; J gene: TRBJ2-2; D gene: NA; V gene: TRBV7-9; CDR3 DNA: TGTGCCGGTAACCAGATGGGGGCCAACACCGGGGAGCTGTTTTTT; CDR3 protein: CAGNQMGANTGELFF
clone size: NA; J gene: TRBJ2-5; D gene: NA; V gene: TRBV5-1; CDR3 DNA: TGCGCCAGCAGCTCGACAGAAGAGACCCAGTACTTC; CDR3 protein: CASSSTEETQYF
clone size: NA; J gene: TRBJ1-5; D gene: TRBD1; V gene: TRBV19; CDR3 DNA: TGTGCCAGTAGTATAGATCAGGGGGCGAGCAATCAGCCCCAGCATTTT; CDR3 protein: CASSIDQGASNQPQHF
clone size: NA; J gene: TRBJ2-1; D gene: TRBD2; V gene: TRBV9; CDR3 DNA: TGTGCCAGCAGCGCCGGACTAGCGGGATCGTTCGATGAGCAGTTCTTC; CDR3 protein: CASSAGLAGSFDEQFF